This T cell receptor beta chain was recorded in a study of post-analysis software for immune sequencing data. Study information: Recorded subtypes: relapsing-remitting, secondary progressive, progressive-relapsing; some patients unannotated.

Only a few counts were recorded for this clonotype. Its antigen is undetermined. Germline V gene lookup returns CDR1 MDHEN and CDR2 SYDVKM. CDR3 size: 12 residues. Trimming stripped 7 bases from V and 1 base from J, with 8 bases between. Carried by the TCR beta cDNA libraries were unique molecular identifiers. The yield from approximately 1 to 10 million T cells was around 500,000 cDNA molecules in total. Via MiXCR, TCRdb re-called the PCR reads, giving one row per CDR3 protein. The table includes approximately 630,000 distinct CDR3 sequences, around 64% detected once. General study findings and limits: Normalized Chao1 diversity was significantly reduced in patients versus controls. Higher frequency in patients than in controls was seen for about five TRBV segments, with TRBV5-6, TRBV5-1 and TRBV20-1 among them. Clustering by F measure revealed strong co-clustering among samples prepared together in one batch.

The chain links TRBV28 to TRBJ2-7; weak D call: TRBD1 (5 bases). The sequenced material came from blood. This clonotype was sampled from a girl aged 2 to 10 with multiple sclerosis. The chain's CDR3 is CASTQGSYEQYF. CDR3 DNA: TGTGCCAGCACTCAGGGATCCTACGAGCAGTACTTC.